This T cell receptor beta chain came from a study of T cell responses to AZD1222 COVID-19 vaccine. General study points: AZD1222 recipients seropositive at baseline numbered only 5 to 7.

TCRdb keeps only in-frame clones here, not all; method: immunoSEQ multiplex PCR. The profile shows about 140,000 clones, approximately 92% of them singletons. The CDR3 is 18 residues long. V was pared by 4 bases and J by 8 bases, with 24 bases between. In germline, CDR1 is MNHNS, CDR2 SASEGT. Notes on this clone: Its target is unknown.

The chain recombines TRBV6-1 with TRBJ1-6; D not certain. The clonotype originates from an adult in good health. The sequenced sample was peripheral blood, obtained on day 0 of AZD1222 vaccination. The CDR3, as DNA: TGTGCCAGCAGTGCCAGTGTGACAAGCCTCCTTGTGCATTCACCCCTCCACTTT. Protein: CASSASVTSLLVHSPLHF.